This TCR beta chain was found in a study of CD4+ T cells in melanoma. The CDR3 loop spans 14 amino acids. Germline-derived CDR1 and CDR2 are LNHDA and SQIVND (reference sequence). The ends were cut back, 2 bases at V and 8 bases at J, with 15 bases in the middle. Some clones are missing from TCRdb's copy, which holds only in-frame ones; the method was immunoSEQ multiplex PCR. The table records over 9,000 clones, approximately 72% of them present only once. The chain uses TRBV19 and TRBJ1-2, with D perhaps TRBD1 (6 bases). The receptor was derived from a human donor with melanoma. The sequenced material came from cells from a culture (not recorded whether cultured in vitro). CDR3 amino acids: CASSIFPGTSGYTF. CDR3 coding DNA: TGTGCCAGTAGTATATTCCCCGGGACATCAGGCTACACCTTC.